The present TCR beta chain was sequenced within a study of T-cell reconstitution after alpha-beta-depleted transplantation in children. The CDR3 loop spans 15 amino acids. V was clipped by 0 bases and J by 12 bases, with 18 bases between them. The germline V gene encodes CDR1 SGHTA and CDR2 FQGNSA. This clonotype turned up a few times. A library of TCRbeta sequences, prepared with unique molecular identifiers, was generated. TCRdb re-called the PCR reads through MiXCR, storing one row per CDR3 protein. The sample lists about 420,000 distinct CDR3 sequences; roughly 16% were seen once. The receptor was derived from a boy in the first two years of life who had a stem cell transplant for Wiskott-Aldrich syndrome, so the T cells may come from the graft donor. This sample comprised PBMCs, mostly from graft donor cells, obtained 360 days after TCRalphabeta/CD19-depleted stem cell transplant. The chain combines TRBV7-2 with TRBJ2-1; D assignment may be TRBD1 or TRBD2 (5 bases each). For the CDR3, the DNA is TGTGCCAGCAGCTTAGCGCCCGGGGCTGGGATGGCGCAGTTCTTC. It translates to CASSLAPGAGMAQFF.